A selection of T cell receptor beta chains follows, all from one sample in a study of shared clonotypes between healthy human individuals. Data came from immunoSEQ multiplex PCR; TCRdb stores just in-frame clones and leaves some out. The sample shows roughly 2.2 million clones, 80% to 95% of them seen only once. The specimen sequenced was naive CD4+ T cells from PBMCs. Every receptor here comes from a man younger than 35 in good health. Some clones in this sample may be carry-over from other donors' samples. Both conserved end residues are part of each CDR3. The order of the fields is D gene, clone size, J gene, CDR3 length, V gene, CDR3 protein, CDR3 DNA. A D gene is named only where the DNA matches it firmly. Clone size is shown for a subset of rows, as once, few, many or a class of expanded clone.

>-|-|TRBJ2-2|15|TRBV9
CASSVSLASTGELFF
TGTGCCAGCAGCGTTTCCCTAGCGAGCACCGGGGAGCTGTTTTTT
>TRBD1|-|TRBJ1-2|15|TRBV4-1
CASSQEARGSYGYTF
TGCGCCAGCAGCCAAGAAGCCAGGGGGTCCTATGGCTACACCTTC
>-|-|TRBJ2-5|12|TRBV30
CAWRGVGETQYF
TGTGCCTGGAGGGGAGTCGGGGAGACCCAGTACTTC
>-|-|TRBJ2-1|15|TRBV6-5
CASTKTSSSYNEQFF
TGTGCCAGCACCAAAACTAGTTCCTCCTACAATGAGCAGTTCTTC
>-|-|TRBJ1-2|15|TRBV4-1
CASSQDPGQNYGYTF
TGCGCCAGCAGCCAAGACCCAGGTCAGAACTATGGCTACACCTTC
>TRBD1|-|TRBJ1-1|15|TRBV4-1
CASSHLGQGAIVAFF
TGCGCCAGCAGCCACCTTGGACAGGGCGCTATTGTAGCTTTCTTT
>TRBD1|-|TRBJ1-4|17|TRBV28
CASRPAGTAATNEKLFF
TGTGCCAGCAGGCCGGCCGGGACAGCCGCAACTAATGAAAAACTGTTTTTT
>-|-|TRBJ2-3|14|TRBV5-1
CASSSLGGTDTQYF
TGCGCCAGCAGCTCCTTGGGCGGCACAGATACGCAGTATTTT
>-|-|TRBJ2-2|16|TRBV18
CASSPPWTDNTGELFF
TGTGCCAGCTCACCACCTTGGACGGACAACACCGGGGAGCTGTTTTTT
>-|-|TRBJ2-7|16|TRBV7-8
CASSLARPQGGYEQYF
TGTGCCAGCAGCTTAGCGCGCCCCCAGGGGGGGTACGAGCAGTACTTC
>-|-|TRBJ2-3|14|TRBV6-6
CASSYLLSTDTQYF
TGTGCCAGCAGTTACCTGCTGAGCACAGATACGCAGTATTTT
>-|-|TRBJ2-5|11|TRBV6-1
CASSNYETQYF
TGTGCCAGCAGTAATTACGAGACCCAGTACTTC
>-|-|TRBJ2-7|16|TRBV29-1
CSVEFGEGSSYYEQYF
-
>TRBD1|-|TRBJ1-1|14|TRBV5-1
CASRDRILNTEAFF
TGCGCCAGCAGGGACAGGATACTGAACACTGAAGCTTTCTTT
>TRBD1|-|TRBJ2-7|13|TRBV28
CASRGTGRYEQYF
TGTGCCAGCAGGGGGACAGGGAGGTACGAGCAGTACTTC
>-|-|TRBJ1-4|13|TRBV6-5
CASRVRPNEKLFF
TGTGCCAGCAGGGTCCGCCCTAATGAAAAACTGTTTTTT
>-|-|TRBJ1-1|17|TRBV11-2
CASSLPTLKGYNTEAFF
TGTGCCAGCAGCTTACCTACCCTTAAGGGGTATAACACTGAAGCTTTCTTT
>-|once|TRBJ2-5|14|TRBV7-8
CASRSGLSAGTQYF
TGTGCCAGCAGATCGGGACTCTCCGCGGGGACCCAGTACTTC
>-|few|TRBJ1-2|14|TRBV6-5
CASSPEGAFYGYTF
TGTGCCAGCAGTCCAGAAGGGGCTTTCTATGGCTACACCTTC
>-|-|TRBJ2-6|15|TRBV18
CASSPDGSGANVLTF
TGTGCCAGCTCACCTGACGGCTCTGGGGCCAACGTCCTGACTTTC
>TRBD1|-|TRBJ1-1|13|TRBV18
CASSGQANTEAFF
TGTGCCAGCTCCGGACAGGCGAACACTGAAGCTTTCTTT
>-|-|TRBJ1-2|15|TRBV27
CASSLTRGAGYGYTF
TGTGCCAGCAGCCTCACACGGGGGGCGGGCTATGGCTACACCTTC
>-|-|TRBJ2-1|14|TRBV7-3
CASSAAGPYNEQFF
TGTGCCAGCAGCGCGGCGGGACCTTACAATGAGCAGTTCTTC
>TRBD2|-|TRBJ2-3|17|TRBV4-1
CASSPPRREGQVDTQYF
TGCGCCAGCAGCCCACCGAGGCGGGAGGGCCAGGTAGATACGCAGTATTTT
>TRBD2|-|TRBJ2-5|14|TRBV28
CASTTGGGVETQYF
TGTGCCAGCACCACCGGGGGGGGCGTGGAGACCCAGTACTTC
>TRBD1|-|TRBJ1-2|16|TRBV7-9
CASSLTDRGTDYGYTF
TGTGCCAGCAGCCTAACGGACAGGGGGACGGACTATGGCTACACCTTC
>TRBD1|once|TRBJ1-2|15|TRBV9
CASSAGTGGAYGYTF
TGTGCCAGCAGCGCCGGGACAGGGGGCGCCTATGGCTACACCTTC
>-|-|TRBJ2-7|14|TRBV5-1
CASSSNDPFLEQYF
TGCGCCAGCAGCTCTAATGACCCGTTTTTGGAGCAGTACTTC
>TRBD2|once|TRBJ2-3|16|TRBV7-3
CASSLIAGGLSDTQYF
TGTGCCAGCAGCTTAATAGCGGGAGGGTTGTCAGATACGCAGTATTTT
>-|-|TRBJ2-5|14|TRBV7-2
CASSLAYGRETQYF
TGTGCCAGCAGCTTAGCCTACGGGAGAGAGACCCAGTACTTC
>-|-|TRBJ1-5|13|TRBV6-5
CASSYYTGQPQHF
TGTGCCAGCAGTTATTATACTGGCCAGCCCCAGCATTTT
>-|-|TRBJ2-5|15|TRBV28
CASSLWGGGQETQYF
TGTGCCAGCAGTTTATGGGGAGGGGGCCAAGAGACCCAGTACTTC
>-|-|TRBJ2-3|15|TRBV25-1
CASETSRGFSDTQYF
TGTGCCAGCGAAACTTCTAGGGGGTTCTCAGATACGCAGTATTTT
>-|-|TRBJ2-3|16|TRBV6-5
CASSYAGVGRTDTQYF
TGTGCCAGCAGTTACGCAGGCGTAGGGAGGACAGATACGCAGTATTTT
>-|-|TRBJ2-7|11|TRBV20-1
CSAARGYEQYF
TGCAGTGCTGCGAGGGGTTACGAGCAGTACTTC
>TRBD2|-|TRBJ2-1|15|TRBV6-5
CASSYRGLAGDEQFF
TGTGCCAGCAGTTACAGGGGACTAGCGGGCGATGAGCAGTTCTTC
>-|-|TRBJ2-2|14|TRBV5-1
CASSTGPNTGELFF
TGCGCCAGCAGCACTGGACCTAACACCGGGGAGCTGTTTTTT
>TRBD1|-|TRBJ1-1|14|TRBV6-5
CASSSRTGDTEAFF
TGTGCCAGCAGTTCTCGGACAGGGGACACTGAAGCTTTCTTT
>TRBD1|-|TRBJ1-1|15|TRBV28
CASTDPGTGRTEAFF
TGTGCCAGCACTGATCCGGGGACAGGGAGAACTGAAGCTTTCTTT
>TRBD2|-|TRBJ2-1|14|TRBV18
CASSGTGTSGRQFF
TGTGCCAGCTCCGGAACCGGGACTAGCGGGAGGCAGTTCTTC
>-|few|TRBJ1-2|13|TRBV19
CASSIGTAPPYTF
TGTGCCAGTAGTATAGGGACAGCGCCACCCTACACCTTC
>-|-|TRBJ2-3|13|TRBV27
CASSLVGLSTQYF
TGTGCCAGCAGTTTAGTAGGACTGAGTACGCAGTATTTT
>-|-|TRBJ1-1|15|TRBV7-9
CASSPNSAGNTEAFF
TGTGCCAGCAGCCCGAATTCGGCAGGGAACACTGAAGCTTTCTTT
>TRBD1|-|TRBJ2-7|16|TRBV13
CASSFYQDRSFYEQYF
TGTGCCAGCAGCTTTTATCAGGACAGGAGCTTTTACGAGCAGTACTTC